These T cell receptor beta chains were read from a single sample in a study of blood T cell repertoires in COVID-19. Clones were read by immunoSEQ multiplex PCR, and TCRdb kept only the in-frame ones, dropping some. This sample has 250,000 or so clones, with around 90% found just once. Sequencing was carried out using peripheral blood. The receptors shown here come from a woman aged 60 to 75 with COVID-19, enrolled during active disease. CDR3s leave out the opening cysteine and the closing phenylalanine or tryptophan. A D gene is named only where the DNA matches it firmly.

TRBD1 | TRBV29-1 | SILPGTVNTGELF
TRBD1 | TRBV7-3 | ASSPGTGVGFTEAF
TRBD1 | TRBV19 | ASSTYPYRGGMNTEAF
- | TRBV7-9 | ASSLRGGVNTGELF
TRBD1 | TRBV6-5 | ASSYRGPSGANVLT
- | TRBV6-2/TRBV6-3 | ASSYSLIATNEKLF
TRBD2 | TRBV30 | AWSVLGGANGELF
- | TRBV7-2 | ASSLSRATNEKLF
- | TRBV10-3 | AISGGAQETQY
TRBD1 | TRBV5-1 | ASSPGQGGPGELF
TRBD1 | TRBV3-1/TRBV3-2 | ASSQIPGQLPETQY
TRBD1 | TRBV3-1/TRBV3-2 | ASTRGQGLTSREKLF
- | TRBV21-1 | ASSRGGGTEAF
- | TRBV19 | ASRQNTEAF
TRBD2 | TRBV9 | ASSYGTSLATGELF
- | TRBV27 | ASRPTGFTQPQH
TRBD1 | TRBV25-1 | ASTTGGAYGYT
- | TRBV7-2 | ASSLERSGNTIY
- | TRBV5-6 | ASSLAAGFKAYEQY
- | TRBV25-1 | ASSEEGFGYGYT
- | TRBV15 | ATSRGLHNTFSNQPQH
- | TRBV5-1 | ASSSAGIGTYGYT
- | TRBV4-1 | ASSQDSLGAGGYT
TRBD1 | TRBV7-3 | ASSPGQSYGYT
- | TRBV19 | ASSIRRSPGTDTQY
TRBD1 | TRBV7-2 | ASSLFGQGVNQPQH
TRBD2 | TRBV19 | ASSMERGGPFRELF
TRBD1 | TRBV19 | ASTLEGAHGIQY
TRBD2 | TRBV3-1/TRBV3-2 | ASSPGTSGEGEQY
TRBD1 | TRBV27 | ASRPPSDRTEAF
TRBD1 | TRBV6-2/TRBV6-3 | ASSYGTENTEAF